The sequence of this TCR beta chain was determined in a study of shared clonotypes between healthy human individuals. CDR3 length: 13 residues. Germline-derived CDR1 and CDR2 are MNHNS and SASEGT. V lost 1 base to trimming and J lost 10 bases, with 11 bases between them. Method: immunoSEQ multiplex PCR; TCRdb's copy keeps in-frame clones and lacks some. Of some 2,100,000 clones listed, 90% to 97% are singletons. The clonotype was recovered from a man between 18 and 35 years old in good health. Sequenced: naive CD4+ T cells sorted from blood. Stated subset: CD45RA+ positively selected. V and J are TRBV6-1 and TRBJ2-1; D unclear. The CDR3 reads CASSEDRLSEQFF. CDR3 DNA: TGTGCCAGCAGTGAAGACCGGTTATCAGAGCAGTTCTTC.